This TCR beta chain was sequenced in a study of beta chain features in type 1 diabetes. Study overall: Patient and healthy donor groups were alike in age, gender and cell yields.

The length of the CDR3 is 14 residues. The V gene's germline CDR1 is MDHEN and CDR2 SYDVKM. Trimming took 3 bases from V and 0 from J, leaving 9 bases between them. In this sample, this clone turned up a few times. TCRB transcripts that were expressed got sequenced, as all of the isolated RNA had been reverse transcribed. Libraries were prepared by immunoSEQ multiplex PCR; TCRdb keeps only in-frame clonotypes and omits some of them. The sample lists about 360,000 clones, roughly 12% occurring once. This clonotype was sampled from a man between 18 and 35 years old in good health. The chain is built from TRBV28 and TRBJ2-7; D remains unclear. Sequencing used naive CD4+ T cells from blood. The CDR3 bases are TGTGCCAGCAGTTTGGGCCAGGCCTCCTACGAGCAGTACTTC. Amino acids: CASSLGQASYEQYF.